Below are 2 T cell receptor beta chains sequenced from a single sample in a study of blood T cell repertoires in COVID-19 (TCRdb year 2020). Library method: the immunoSEQ multiplex PCR assay. The source is immuneACCESS, and TCRdb retained only in-frame sequences with V and J called. Part of the clones is not carried over; for the studies checked, unresolved V genes explain less than half of this, and the remainder is unexplained. The sample table holds approximately 300,000 clones, of which 86% were seen once. The ten largest clones capture roughly 2.6% of the sample. Material for sequencing was PBMCs or T cells enriched from blood (not recorded which). Source of these receptors: a woman aged 18 to 35 who had recovered from COVID-19.

The J gene is TRBJ2-3, the V gene TRBV11-3; 8 nucleotides match TRBD2. The V and J ends lost 5 bases and 0 bases, in that order; junction bases with no gene match: 4. Germline V gene sequence: CDR1 SGHNT, CDR2 YENEEA. This CDR3 spans 15 amino acids. The CDR3 coding sequence is TGTGCCAGCAGCCGTAGCGGGACTAGCACAGATACGCAGTATTTT. This encodes CASSRSGTSTDTQYF.

The chain links TRBV3-1 (or the pseudogene TRBV3-2) to TRBJ2-1, with 8 bases matching TRBD2. Germline CDR1 is LGHDT and CDR2 is YNNKEL (reference sequence). The J segment lost 4 bases and the V segment lost 8 bases, leaving 10 bases of the junction unmatched. The CDR3 extends over 15 amino acids. CDR3: CASSRLAKAYNEQFF. CDR3 nucleotides: TGTGCCAGCTCACGACTAGCGAAAGCATACAATGAGCAGTTCTTC.